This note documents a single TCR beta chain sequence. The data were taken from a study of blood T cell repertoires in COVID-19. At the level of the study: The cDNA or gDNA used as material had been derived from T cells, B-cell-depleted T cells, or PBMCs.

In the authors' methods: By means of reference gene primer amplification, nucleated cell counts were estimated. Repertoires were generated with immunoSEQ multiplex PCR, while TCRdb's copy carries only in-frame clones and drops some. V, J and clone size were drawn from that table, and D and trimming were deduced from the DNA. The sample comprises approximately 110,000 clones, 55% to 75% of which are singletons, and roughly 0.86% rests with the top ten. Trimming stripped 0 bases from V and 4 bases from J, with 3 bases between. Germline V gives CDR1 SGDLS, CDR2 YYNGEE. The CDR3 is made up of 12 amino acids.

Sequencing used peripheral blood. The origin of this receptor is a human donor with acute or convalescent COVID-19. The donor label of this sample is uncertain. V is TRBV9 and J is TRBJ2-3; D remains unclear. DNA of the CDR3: TGTGCCAGCAGCGTAGTATCAGATACGCAGTATTTT. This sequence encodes CASSVVSDTQYF. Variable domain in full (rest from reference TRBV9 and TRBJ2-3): DSGVTQTPKHLITATGQRVTLRCSPRSGDLSVYWYQQSLDQGLQFLIQYYNGEERAKGNILERFSAQQFPDLHSELNLSSLELGDSALYFCASSVVSDTQYFGPGTRLTVL.